This is a list of T cell receptor beta chains from one sample in a study of blood T cells in healthy people across ages. TCRdb re-derived calls from the 5' RACE reads in MiXCR, one entry per CDR3 protein. Found here are roughly 1,500,000 distinct CDR3 sequences, approximately 42% of them singletons; the top ten hold 6.5% to 10%. Source material: blood. These receptors were collected from a woman under 30 in good health. The CDR3 runs from the conserved cysteine through the conserved F or W. The order of the fields is clone size, V gene, CDR3 protein. Some rows mark clone size as missing; the rest say once, few, many or name a class of expanded clone.

abundance: -; v_gene: TRBV4-2; CDR3aa: CASSPRDTRQETQYF
abundance: few; v_gene: TRBV9; CDR3aa: CASSVELIRCGYTF
abundance: -; v_gene: TRBV3-1; CDR3aa: CASSQDGMGSYNEQFF
abundance: few; v_gene: TRBV5-1; CDR3aa: CASSLGVTPGYTF
abundance: -; v_gene: TRBV24-1; CDR3aa: CATSSPASGTSTDTQYF
abundance: -; v_gene: TRBV6-5; CDR3aa: CASRGTGKGTEAFF
abundance: -; v_gene: TRBV9; CDR3aa: CASSVGGANEQFF
abundance: -; v_gene: TRBV20-1; CDR3aa: CSARPTGYQQFF
abundance: -; v_gene: TRBV6-5; CDR3aa: CASSYSDRPNYGYTF
abundance: -; v_gene: TRBV24-1; CDR3aa: CATGQPGQGIQETQYF
abundance: -; v_gene: TRBV3-1; CDR3aa: CASSLQRAGGTDTQYF
abundance: -; v_gene: TRBV29-1; CDR3aa: CSVVEGGLSYNEQYF
abundance: -; v_gene: TRBV6-5; CDR3aa: CASSYRNAGTEAFF
abundance: -; v_gene: TRBV9; CDR3aa: CASSVGVSGIYEQYF
abundance: few; v_gene: TRBV9; CDR3aa: CASSSTGWAETQYF
abundance: -; v_gene: TRBV20-1; CDR3aa: CSAPDLGDTQYF
abundance: -; v_gene: TRBV4-1; CDR3aa: CASSQGVARGNYGYTF
abundance: -; v_gene: TRBV12-3/TRBV12-4; CDR3aa: CASSSTRTNQPQHF
abundance: -; v_gene: TRBV2; CDR3aa: CAVQISGIGADTQYF
abundance: -; v_gene: TRBV6-5; CDR3aa: CASRTDGYNEQFF
abundance: -; v_gene: TRBV4-2; CDR3aa: CASSPSRELFF
abundance: once; v_gene: TRBV9; CDR3aa: CASSVRVNTGELFF
abundance: -; v_gene: TRBV6-5; CDR3aa: CASSNRRGYYEQYF
abundance: -; v_gene: TRBV7-7; CDR3aa: CASSSGPYSETQYF
abundance: -; v_gene: TRBV30; CDR3aa: CAWSVQGYTGELFF
abundance: -; v_gene: TRBV28; CDR3aa: CASSSGGAFNYGYTF
abundance: few; v_gene: TRBV12-3/TRBV12-4; CDR3aa: CASRRRSGTSTDTQYF
abundance: -; v_gene: TRBV5-1; CDR3aa: CASSLAGPYSNQPQHF
abundance: -; v_gene: TRBV27; CDR3aa: CASSSPGGTSGANVLTF
abundance: -; v_gene: TRBV30; CDR3aa: CAWNDPRGTDTQYF
abundance: few; v_gene: TRBV27; CDR3aa: CASSSPQQGLRNEQYF
abundance: few; v_gene: TRBV6-1; CDR3aa: CASSAYPGEQYF
abundance: many; v_gene: TRBV6-5; CDR3aa: CASSQGTVYGYTF
abundance: few; v_gene: TRBV2; CDR3aa: CASTGTGATNEKLFF
abundance: -; v_gene: TRBV14; CDR3aa: CASRKAGVALYEQYF
abundance: -; v_gene: TRBV7-4; CDR3aa: CASSRHATQYF
abundance: -; v_gene: TRBV20-1; CDR3aa: CSAQENMNTEAFF
abundance: -; v_gene: TRBV29-1; CDR3aa: CSAQSGEVGDGYTF
abundance: -; v_gene: TRBV20-1; CDR3aa: CSARVGTVNNEQYF